This passage covers 4 T cell receptor beta chains from one sample sequenced in a study of low-dose radiotherapy and immunotherapy resistance in tumors. First-strand cDNA relied on TRAV- and TRBV-specific primers spanning alpha and beta chains. Amplification, which lasted 20 PCR cycles, used a constant-region primer and V-primer adapter to amplify TCRs. In TCRdb, the reads were re-called with MiXCR into one record per CDR3 protein. This table has 95,000 to 100,000 distinct CDR3 sequences, more than 20% appearing once. The time point is: after trial treatment. Specified treatment: LDRT plus nivolumab, ipilimumab, low-dose cyclophosphamide and aspirin (RACIN trial). Here the sequenced sample was PBMCs, taken after low-dose radiotherapy plus immunotherapy. The receptor set was obtained from a male donor with prostate cancer.

This clonotype was recorded at least ten times. The chain joins TRBV4-1 to TRBJ1-1; D call uncertain. Trimming shortened V by 0 bases and J by 2 bases, and 7 bases separated the two germline ends. CDR1 and CDR2 from the germline V gene are MGHRA and YSYEKL. The CDR3 consists of 14 residues. The CDR3 nucleotides are TGCGCCAGCAGCCAAGAGCCGGCCAACACTGAAGCTTTCTTT. Its protein product is CASSQEPANTEAFF.

The chain carries TRBV3-1 and TRBJ2-1; TRBD2 matches 13 bases. Germline loops: CDR1 LGHDT, CDR2 YNNKEL (reference sequence). This CDR3 is 14 amino acids long. The V segment lost 8 bases and the J segment 6 bases; nucleotides outside the gene matches: 4. The CDR3 here is CASAGLAGINEQFF. The DNA for the CDR3 is TGTGCCAGCGCGGGACTAGCGGGGATCAATGAGCAGTTCTTC.

The CDR3 loop reads CASSPSTSSYNEQFF. The CDR3 region has the DNA TGTGCCAGCAGCCCCTCAACGAGCTCCTACAATGAGCAGTTCTTC. This chain connects TRBV7-2 to TRBJ2-1; D remains unclear. The CDR3 loop spans 15 amino acids. Germline assignment: CDR1 SGHTA and CDR2 FQGNSA. V was clipped by 5 bases and J by 0 bases, with 11 bases between them.

Ten or more counts support this clonotype. This rearrangement joins TRBV4-1 to TRBJ1-4; a possible D gene is TRBD1 (6 bases). Trimming took off 7 bases at V and 3 bases at J, with 9 bases between the two ends. Germline CDR1 MGHRA, CDR2 YSYEKL. This CDR3 has 13 residues. The CDR3 spells CASTKGANEKLFF. The CDR3 DNA follows: TGCGCCAGCACAAAGGGGGCTAATGAAAAACTGTTTTTT.